One and the same sample provided the 20 T cell receptor beta chains below, sequenced in a study of identical twins. TCRdb analysed the 5' RACE reads with MiXCR anew, one entry per CDR3 protein. The sample contains approximately 1.8 million distinct CDR3 sequences, around 33% of which appear only once. Sequencing was performed on cord blood. The receptors come from a newborn girl in good health.

The count of this clonotype is one. The junction departs from the called germline gene at one end, perhaps through a read error. J is TRBJ1-2 and V is TRBV7-2; D not certain. Germline CDR1 reads SGHTA; CDR2 reads FQGNSA. The CDR3 contains 13 residues. The CDR3 bases are TGTGCCAGCAGCTCTCACTTTAACTGTGGCTACACCTTC. Residues: CASSSHFNCGYTF.

The J gene is TRBJ2-1, the V gene TRBV7-2; 9 positions match TRBD2. J gave up 5 bases and V 7 bases, and 9 bases lay outside the gene matches. Germline V lookup: CDR1 SGHTA, CDR2 FQGNSA. This CDR3 has 15 residues. The CDR3 here is CASTSDSGRNNEQFF. CDR3 bases: TGTGCCAGCACCTCGGATAGCGGGAGAAACAATGAGCAGTTCTTC. The full variable domain, completed using reference TRBV7-2 and TRBJ2-1, is GAGVSQSPSNKVTEKGKDVELRCDPISGHTALYWYRQSLGQGLEFLIYFQGNSAPDKSGLPSDRFSAERTGGSVSTLTIQRTQQEDSAVYLCASTSDSGRNNEQFFGPGTRLTVL.

The V gene is TRBV11-2, the J gene TRBJ2-5, with TRBD2 matching 11 bases. The germline V gene has CDR1 SGHAT and CDR2 FQNNGV. CDR3 length equals 18 residues. The trim removed 2 bases at V and 4 bases at J, leaving 12 bases unmatched. This chain's CDR3 is CASSLPFSGGASGETQYF. The CDR3 DNA reads as TGTGCCAGCAGCTTACCGTTTAGCGGGGGGGCTTCGGGAGAGACCCAGTACTTC.

This chain uses TRBV7-8 with TRBJ2-7; D unclear. CDR1 SGHVS and CDR2 FQNEAQ come from the germline V gene. This CDR3 has 15 amino acids. V gave up 0 bases and J gave up 7 bases, with 16 bases separating them. CDR3 residues: CASSLARQLPWEQYF. CDR3 bases: TGTGCCAGCAGCTTAGCGCGGCAGCTCCCGTGGGAGCAGTACTTC.

The CDR3 nucleotides read TGTGCCAGCAGCTTAGTTAAGCGGGGGGCGGCCAATGAGCAGTACTTC. It translates to CASSLVKRGAANEQYF. The J gene is TRBJ2-7, the V gene TRBV7-2, with TRBD2 matching over 9 bases. The CDR3 covers 16 residues. V trimming: 1 base; J trimming: 7 bases; junction bases outside the gene matches: 11. The germline gives CDR1 SGHTA, CDR2 FQGNSA.

The rearrangement joins TRBV7-6 to TRBJ2-3, with D possibly matching TRBD1 (6 bases). V lost 5 bases and J lost 6, with 24 bases in between. The CDR3 is made up of 17 amino acids. Germline V gene data show CDR1 as SGHVS and CDR2 as FNYEAQ. The CDR3 DNA reads as TGTGCCAGCAGCGTCATACCTCTCAGGGACATCGGGGATACGCAGTATTTT. As protein: CASSVIPLRDIGDTQYF.

This clonotype was counted only a few times. This sequence joins TRBV6-1 and TRBJ2-7; 11 bases match TRBD2. The CDR3 consists of 17 residues. Germline assignment: CDR1 MNHNS and CDR2 SASEGT. V lost 6 bases to trimming and J lost 3 bases; unmatched junction nucleotides: 13. CDR3 amino acids: CASRPLQGLAENYEQYF. CDR3 nucleotide sequence: TGTGCCAGCAGACCACTCCAGGGACTAGCGGAGAACTACGAGCAGTACTTC.

This clonotype was seen only a few times. The rearrangement links TRBV2 to TRBJ2-3, with 9 bases matching TRBD2. The germline V gene encodes CDR1 SNHLY and CDR2 FYNNEI. The V and J ends lost 8 bases and 6 bases, in that order; junction bases with no gene match: 12. The CDR3 contains 15 residues. The CDR3 DNA follows: TGTGCCAGCCGACTAGCGGCATGGGAGACGGATACGCAGTATTTT. Amino acid sequence: CASRLAAWETDTQYF.

This clonotype was seen repeatedly, ten times or more. The genes are TRBV11-2 and TRBJ2-5; 7 bases are shared with TRBD1. The CDR3 has 16 residues. CDR1 and CDR2 (germline): SGHAT, FQNNGV. V lost 5 bases to trimming and J lost 5 bases; unmatched junction nucleotides: 14. CDR3 coding DNA: TGTGCCAGCAGCCCCGAGGGGACAGCTTGGGGGGAGACCCAGTACTTC. Translated, it gives CASSPEGTAWGETQYF.

Turning to this clonotype: One end of the junction is discordant with germline, which a read error may explain. The chain uses TRBV12-3 or TRBV12-4 and TRBJ2-3; D assignment may be TRBD1 or TRBD2 (5 bases each). The CDR3 consists of 15 residues. The DNA of the CDR3 is TGTGCCAGCAGCCCCTGGGCGGGCCGCACAGGTACGCAGTATTTT. It encodes CASSPWAGRTGTQYF.

The rearrangement joins TRBV24-1 to TRBJ1-2; 8 nucleotides match TRBD1. Germline lookup yields CDR1 KGHDR and CDR2 SFDVKD. The CDR3 is made up of 11 amino acids. The V and J ends lost 9 bases and 5 bases, in that order; junction bases with no gene match: 1. The CDR3 is CATRDRYGYTF. The CDR3 DNA reads TGTGCCACCCGGGACAGGTATGGCTACACCTTC.

This clonotype was detected ten times or more. The rearrangement links TRBV7-9 to TRBJ1-2; D unresolved. The germline V and J ends were trimmed by 1 base and 4 bases, with 7 bases remaining between them. Germline CDR1 SEHNR, CDR2 FQNEAQ (reference sequence). This CDR3 spans 13 amino acids. CDR3 region: CASSLGITYGYTF. In DNA, the CDR3 is TGTGCCAGCAGCTTAGGGATAACCTATGGCTACACCTTC. The variable domain in full, with the rest retrieved from reference TRBV7-9 and TRBJ1-2, is DTGVSQNPRHKITKRGQNVTFRCDPISEHNRLYWYRQTLGQGPEFLTYFQNEAQLEKSRLLSDRFSAERPKGSFSTLEIQRTEQGDSAMYLCASSLGITYGYTFGSGTRLTVV.

This clonotype was detected a few times. The CDR3 DNA sequence: TGCAGCGTGAGCCGGGACAGCCAAGAGACCCAGTACTTC. It yields the protein CSVSRDSQETQYF. The chain recombines TRBV29-1 with TRBJ2-4; TRBD1 aligns across 7 bases. Judging by the DNA end, TRBJ2-5 fits better; the J call may be wrong. The CDR3 length is 13 residues. CDR1 and CDR2 from the germline V gene are SQVTM and ANQGSEA.

This clonotype has only a few counts. The genes are TRBV6-6 and TRBJ2-1, with 8 bases lining up with TRBD2. CDR1 is MNHNY, CDR2 SVGAGI, per germline (reference sequence). Unmatched junction bases numbered 7, after V lost 0 bases and J lost 6 bases. The CDR3 runs to 16 residues. The CDR3 nucleotides read TGTGCCAGCAGTTACTCGCGTGACGGGGGGGCCAATGAGCAGTTCTTC. As protein: CASSYSRDGGANEQFF.

Comments on this clonotype: The junction differs from germline at one of its ends, possibly a read error. V usage is TRBV19 and J usage is TRBJ1-4; D uncertain. CDR1 is LNHDA and CDR2 is SQIVND in the germline V gene (reference sequence). This CDR3 spans 17 amino acids. The CDR3 loop is CASSIPQGPATNERLFF. The CDR3 DNA is TGTGCCAGTAGTATTCCACAAGGCCCAGCAACTAATGAAAGACTGTTTTTT.

For this clonotype: The junction shows a germline mismatch at one end, possibly a read error. The chain couples TRBV12-3 or TRBV12-4 to TRBJ2-3; a possible D gene is TRBD2 (6 bases). The CDR3 contains 15 residues. CDR3 DNA: TGTGCCGGCAGCACCAAGGCGGGGACCACAGATACGCAGTATTTT. Amino acid sequence: CAGSTKAGTTDTQYF.

This clonotype was observed a handful of times. The chain joins TRBV25-1 to TRBJ1-2, with 9 bases that match TRBD1. The V gene's germline CDR1 is MGHDK and CDR2 SYGVNS. This CDR3 spans 16 amino acids. J gave up 5 bases and V 3 bases, and 10 bases lay outside the gene matches. For the CDR3, the DNA is TGTGCCAGCAGTGACGCCGCCGGGACAGGGACATATGGCTACACCTTC. It codes for CASSDAAGTGTYGYTF.

V is TRBV6-6 and J is TRBJ1-2; weak D call: TRBD1 (6 bases). V lost 8 bases and J 3 bases, leaving 22 bases between the germline ends. Germline assignment: CDR1 MNHNY and CDR2 SVGAGI (reference sequence). This CDR3 is 16 amino acids long. This chain's CDR3 is CASAPPRGSVYYGYTF. The CDR3 bases are TGTGCCAGCGCCCCCCCAAGGGGGTCGGTGTACTATGGCTACACCTTC.

This clonotype has just a few counts. The rearrangement joins TRBV7-2 to TRBJ1-5; the D is unclear. The CDR3 is 13 residues long. Looked up from germline, CDR1 is SGHTA and CDR2 is FQGNSA. Between the trimmed V and J ends, which lost 5 bases and 3 bases, there was a span of 8 bases. The CDR3 here is CASSQIPNQPQHF. CDR3 nucleotides: TGTGCCAGCAGCCAGATTCCCAATCAGCCCCAGCATTTT.

This clonotype turned up a few times. V usage is TRBV12-3 or TRBV12-4 and J usage is TRBJ2-7; D is possibly TRBD1 or TRBD2 (7 bases each). Between the trimmed V and J ends, which lost 6 bases and 0 bases, there was a span of 21 bases. This CDR3 contains 17 residues. This CDR3 is CASSQGEGLIFSYEQYF. CDR3 DNA sequence: TGTGCCAGCAGCCAGGGGGAGGGCCTAATATTCTCCTACGAGCAGTACTTC.